A selection of T cell receptor beta chains follows, all from one sample in a study of cytomegalovirus exposure and HLA in healthy donors. TCRdb's copy holds only in-frame clones and misses some; the assay was immunoSEQ multiplex PCR. The sample carries 150,000 to 200,000 clones, 80% recorded once. The sequencing input was PBMCs. The receptors originated from a woman in her 30s in good health and CMV-seronegative. Each CDR3 is given with its conserved first and last residue. D genes are given only for firm matches. The size entry is marked missing in some rows and otherwise reads once, few, many or a size class.

size: NA; V: TRBV10-3; D: NA; J: TRBJ1-2; length: 14; CDR3: CAIRATDDMAGYTF; DNA: TGTGCCATCAGGGCAACAGACGACATGGCTGGCTACACCTTC
size: NA; V: TRBV5-1; D: NA; J: TRBJ2-5; length: 17; CDR3: CASSLAGAGSYQETQYF; DNA: TGCGCCAGCAGCTTGGCCGGAGCAGGGTCCTACCAAGAGACCCAGTACTTC
size: NA; V: TRBV15; D: NA; J: TRBJ1-5; length: 17; CDR3: CATSRDLGAGRGKPQHF; DNA: TGTGCCACCAGCAGAGATTTGGGGGCCGGGCGAGGAAAGCCCCAGCATTTT
size: NA; V: TRBV27; D: TRBD2; J: TRBJ2-1; length: 15; CDR3: CASSFRLATYNEQFF; DNA: TGTGCCAGCAGTTTCCGACTAGCCACCTACAATGAGCAGTTCTTC
size: NA; V: TRBV4-2; D: TRBD2; J: TRBJ2-3; length: 17; CDR3: CASSQGGRGGWGDTQYF; DNA: TGTGCCAGCAGCCAAGGCGGTCGGGGGGGCTGGGGAGATACGCAGTATTTT
size: NA; V: TRBV4-2; D: NA; J: TRBJ1-5; length: 15; CDR3: CASSQEDSLNQPQHF; DNA: TGTGCCAGCAGCCAAGAAGACAGTCTGAATCAGCCCCAGCATTTT
size: few; V: TRBV18; D: NA; J: TRBJ1-1; length: 16; CDR3: CASSQWQRAGNTEAFF; DNA: TGTGCCAGCTCACAGTGGCAGAGGGCCGGGAACACTGAAGCTTTCTTT
size: NA; V: TRBV2; D: TRBD1; J: TRBJ1-5; length: 15; CDR3: CASSVQGVHNQPQHF; DNA: TGTGCCAGCAGTGTGCAGGGGGTACACAATCAGCCCCAGCATTTT
size: once; V: TRBV4-1; D: TRBD1; J: TRBJ1-2; length: 15; CDR3: CASSLGGTGADGYTF; DNA: TGCGCCAGCAGCCTCGGGGGGACAGGGGCGGATGGCTACACCTTC
size: NA; V: TRBV19; D: TRBD1; J: TRBJ1-1; length: 14; CDR3: CASSILTGETEAFF; DNA: TGTGCCAGTAGTATCCTAACAGGGGAGACCGAAGCTTTCTTT
size: NA; V: TRBV5-6; D: NA; J: TRBJ1-2; length: 14; CDR3: CASSFRGNRYGYTF; DNA: TGTGCCAGCAGCTTTCGAGGGAACCGCTATGGCTACACCTTC
size: NA; V: TRBV7-2; D: TRBD1; J: TRBJ2-5; length: 15; CDR3: CASSLYKGARETQYF; DNA: TGTGCCAGCAGCTTGTATAAGGGGGCACGGGAGACCCAGTACTTC
size: once; V: TRBV7-9; D: TRBD2; J: TRBJ2-5; length: 18; CDR3: CASSLAAGVAGLQETQYF; DNA: TGTGCCAGCAGCTTAGCTGCGGGCGTAGCGGGACTCCAAGAGACCCAGTACTTC
size: once; V: TRBV19; D: NA; J: TRBJ2-2; length: 16; CDR3: CASIHSLGGGTGELFF; DNA: TGTGCCAGTATCCATTCGCTAGGGGGTGGGACCGGGGAGCTGTTTTTT
size: NA; V: TRBV18; D: NA; J: TRBJ2-5; length: 14; CDR3: CASSPPTGRETQYF; DNA: TGTGCCAGCTCACCACCTACAGGGAGAGAGACCCAGTACTTC
size: once; V: TRBV7-9; D: TRBD2; J: TRBJ2-1; length: 15; CDR3: CASRGSGGGKDEQFF; DNA: TGTGCCAGCAGGGGGAGCGGGGGAGGGAAGGATGAGCAGTTCTTC
size: NA; V: TRBV7-9; D: NA; J: TRBJ1-1; length: 15; CDR3: CASSPRGGMGTEAFF; DNA: TGTGCCAGCAGCCCACGGGGGGGAATGGGCACTGAAGCTTTCTTT
size: few; V: TRBV13; D: TRBD1; J: TRBJ1-5; length: 18; CDR3: CASSSRLTGQGLTQPQHF; DNA: TGTGCCAGCAGCTCACGTCTGACGGGACAGGGGCTAACTCAGCCCCAGCATTTT
size: NA; V: TRBV15; D: TRBD1; J: TRBJ1-2; length: 16; CDR3: CATSLGTGTANYGYTF; DNA: TGTGCCACCAGCCTAGGCACCGGGACAGCGAACTATGGCTACACCTTC
size: few; V: TRBV5-1; D: NA; J: TRBJ2-6; length: 16; CDR3: CASSERGSSGANVLTF; DNA: TGCGCCAGCAGCGAGCGAGGCTCCTCTGGGGCCAACGTCCTGACTTTC
size: NA; V: TRBV29-1; D: NA; J: TRBJ2-7; length: 12; CDR3: CSVSIGGYEQYF; DNA: TGCAGCGTCTCGATCGGAGGGTACGAGCAGTACTTC
size: NA; V: TRBV11-2; D: NA; J: TRBJ1-1; length: 13; CDR3: CASRWGLNTEAFF; DNA: TGTGCCAGCAGGTGGGGCCTGAACACTGAAGCTTTCTTT
size: once; V: TRBV27; D: TRBD1; J: TRBJ1-5; length: 17; CDR3: CASRPPRDRGPNQPQHF; DNA: TGTGCCAGCAGGCCGCCCCGTGACAGGGGGCCAAATCAGCCCCAGCATTTT
size: NA; V: TRBV21-1; D: NA; J: TRBJ2-5; length: 11; CDR3: CASNRLGTQYF; DNA: TGTGCCAGCAACCGACTTGGTACCCAGTACTTC
size: NA; V: TRBV11-1; D: NA; J: TRBJ2-2; length: 15; CDR3: CASSLLVGGTGELFF; DNA: TGTGCCAGCAGCCTCTTAGTAGGCGGCACCGGGGAGCTGTTTTTT
size: NA; V: TRBV4-3; D: NA; J: TRBJ1-2; length: 15; CDR3: CASSQGNGQGYGYTF; DNA: TGCGCCAGCAGCCAGGGTAATGGGCAGGGCTATGGCTACACCTTC
size: NA; V: TRBV10-3; D: TRBD2; J: TRBJ2-1; length: 17; CDR3: CAISESRLKRGDGEQFF; DNA: TGTGCCATCAGTGAGTCGCGGCTCAAGCGGGGGGACGGTGAGCAGTTCTTC
size: NA; V: TRBV6-5; D: NA; J: TRBJ1-2; length: 13; CDR3: CASIGTERYGYTF; DNA: TGTGCCAGCATAGGTACGGAGAGATATGGCTACACCTTC
size: NA; V: TRBV18; D: NA; J: TRBJ1-2; length: 16; CDR3: CASSQSTRVPNYGYTF; DNA: TGTGCCAGCTCTCAATCGACGAGGGTTCCTAACTATGGCTACACCTTC
size: NA; V: TRBV30; D: TRBD2; J: TRBJ2-1; length: 15; CDR3: CAWRGFSGGANEQFF; DNA: TGTGCCTGGAGGGGATTTAGCGGGGGGGCCAATGAGCAGTTCTTC
size: NA; V: TRBV27; D: NA; J: TRBJ2-7; length: 14; CDR3: CASSYLPRTYEQYF; DNA: TGTGCCAGCAGTTACCTTCCTAGAACGTACGAGCAGTACTTC
size: NA; V: TRBV21-1; D: NA; J: TRBJ1-1; length: 13; CDR3: CASSKVVNTEAFF; DNA: TGTGCCAGCAGCAAAGTAGTGAACACTGAAGCTTTCTTT
size: NA; V: TRBV4-1; D: NA; J: TRBJ2-7; length: 18; CDR3: CASSLMLSVGPSSYEQYF; DNA: TGCGCCAGCAGCCTCATGTTGAGCGTAGGCCCGAGCTCCTACGAGCAGTACTTC
size: NA; V: TRBV19; D: NA; J: TRBJ1-1; length: 15; CDR3: CASSILGGVNTEAFF; DNA: TGTGCCAGTAGTATCCTTGGGGGGGTGAACACTGAAGCTTTCTTT
size: NA; V: TRBV19; D: NA; J: TRBJ1-6; length: 14; CDR3: CASSIGGNNSPLHF; DNA: TGTGCCAGTAGTATAGGAGGGAATAATTCACCCCTCCACTTT
size: NA; V: TRBV15; D: TRBD1; J: TRBJ1-1; length: 16; CDR3: CATSPLTLTGGTEAFF; DNA: TGTGCCACCAGCCCCCTCACTTTGACAGGGGGCACTGAAGCTTTCTTT
size: NA; V: TRBV23-1; D: TRBD1; J: TRBJ1-2; length: 14; CDR3: CASMPDREDYGYTF; DNA: TGCGCCAGCATGCCCGACAGGGAGGACTATGGCTACACCTTC
size: once; V: TRBV5-4; D: TRBD1; J: TRBJ2-7; length: 15; CDR3: CASSSTPGQGSLQYF; DNA: TGTGCCAGCAGCTCCACCCCCGGACAGGGAAGCTTGCAGTACTTC
size: NA; V: TRBV10-3; D: NA; J: TRBJ2-1; length: 12; CDR3: CAISESWREQFF; DNA: TGTGCCATCAGTGAGTCATGGAGGGAGCAGTTCTTC
size: NA; V: TRBV2; D: TRBD1; J: TRBJ2-3; length: 15; CDR3: CASSVLGTGTDTQYF; DNA: TGTGCCAGCAGTGTTCTCGGGACAGGGACAGATACGCAGTATTTT
size: NA; V: TRBV29-1; D: NA; J: TRBJ1-1; length: 13; CDR3: CSVENQGNTEAFF; DNA: TGCAGCGTTGAAAATCAGGGGAACACTGAAGCTTTCTTT
size: NA; V: TRBV14; D: NA; J: TRBJ2-1; length: 13; CDR3: CASSPQAGTEQFF; DNA: TGTGCCAGCAGCCCCCAGGCTGGGACAGAGCAGTTCTTC
size: NA; V: TRBV4-2; D: NA; J: TRBJ1-1; length: 15; CDR3: CASSQGFGENTEAFF; DNA: TGTGCCAGCAGCCAAGGTTTCGGGGAGAACACTGAAGCTTTCTTT
size: NA; V: TRBV2; D: NA; J: TRBJ2-5; length: 13; CDR3: CASLRQIQETQYF; DNA: TGTGCCAGCCTGCGACAGATACAAGAGACCCAGTACTTC
size: once; V: TRBV27; D: NA; J: TRBJ1-1; length: 14; CDR3: CASSSQTGDTEAFF; DNA: TGTGCCAGCAGTTCCCAGACAGGTGACACTGAAGCTTTCTTT
size: NA; V: TRBV13; D: NA; J: TRBJ1-1; length: 14; CDR3: CASGVGGRDTEAFF; DNA: TGTGCCAGTGGAGTGGGAGGGAGGGACACTGAAGCTTTCTTT
size: NA; V: TRBV4-1; D: NA; J: TRBJ1-5; length: 16; CDR3: CASSQDGSRVGQPQHF; DNA: TGCGCCAGCAGCCAAGATGGTTCCAGGGTGGGTCAGCCCCAGCATTTT
size: NA; V: TRBV10-3; D: NA; J: TRBJ2-3; length: 16; CDR3: CAISEFPSDSTDTQYF; DNA: TGTGCCATCAGTGAGTTCCCTAGCGATAGCACAGATACGCAGTATTTT
size: once; V: TRBV10-1; D: TRBD2; J: TRBJ2-7; length: 13; CDR3: CASSEAGVHEQYF; DNA: TGCGCCAGCAGTGAGGCGGGGGTCCACGAGCAGTACTTC
size: NA; V: TRBV5-1; D: NA; J: TRBJ2-2; length: 14; CDR3: CASSRTQNTGELFF; DNA: TGCGCCAGCAGTCGCACACAGAACACCGGGGAGCTGTTTTTT